This T cell receptor beta chain stems from a study of T-cell reconstitution after alpha-beta-depleted transplantation in children. Overall study findings and caveats: Several hundred expanded graft clones reportedly were the source of alpha-beta T cells about two months after transplant. Diversity and T-cell counts at one year after transplant derived mostly from new T cells. Surviving recipient T cells and thymic progenitors underlay high day-60 TCRbeta diversity in some patients.

The authors prepared the TCRbeta library with unique molecular identifiers. Using its own MiXCR run on the PCR reads, TCRdb lists one record per CDR3 protein. Found here are about 70,000 distinct CDR3 sequences, roughly 10% of them singletons; the top ten hold less than 15%. On this clonotype itself: Its antigen is unknown.

The CDR3 has 15 amino acids. The V gene's germline CDR1 is SEHNR and CDR2 FQNEAQ (reference sequence). The V and J ends lost 4 bases and 5 bases respectively, with 17 bases between them. The chain recombines TRBV7-9 with TRBJ2-5; D gene ambiguous. The material was PBMCs, obtained before TCRalphabeta/CD19-depleted stem cell transplant. The sequence derives from a boy aged 5-17 years with acute myeloid leukemia, due to receive a stem cell transplant. CDR3 sequence (DNA): TGTGCCAGCAGCTCCCCCGTGTCGATGAGGGAGACCCAGTACTTC. This codes for CASSSPVSMRETQYF. The whole variable domain, filled in from reference TRBV7-9 and TRBJ2-5, reads DTGVSQNPRHKITKRGQNVTFRCDPISEHNRLYWYRQTLGQGPEFLTYFQNEAQLEKSRLLSDRFSAERPKGSFSTLEIQRTEQGDSAMYLCASSSPVSMRETQYFGPGTRLLVL.